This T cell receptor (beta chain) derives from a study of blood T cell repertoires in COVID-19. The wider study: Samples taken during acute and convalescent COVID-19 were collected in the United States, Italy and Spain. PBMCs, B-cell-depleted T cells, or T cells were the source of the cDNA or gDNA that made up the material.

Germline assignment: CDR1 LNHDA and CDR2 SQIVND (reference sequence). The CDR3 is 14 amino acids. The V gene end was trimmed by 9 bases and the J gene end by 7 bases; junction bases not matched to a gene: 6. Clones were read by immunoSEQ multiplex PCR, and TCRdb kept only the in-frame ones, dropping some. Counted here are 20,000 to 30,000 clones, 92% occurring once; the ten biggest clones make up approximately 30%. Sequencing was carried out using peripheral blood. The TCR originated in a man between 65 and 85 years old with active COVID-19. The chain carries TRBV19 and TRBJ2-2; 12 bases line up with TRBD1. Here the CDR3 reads CASHGTGGFGELFF. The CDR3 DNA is TGTGCCAGCCACGGGACAGGGGGCTTCGGGGAGCTGTTTTTT.